This T cell receptor (beta chain) came from a study of T cells in localized non-small cell lung cancer. Study-level points and caveats: Appearance in adjacent lung was seen for a median 57 of the top 100 tumor clones. A raised T cell density in blood coincided with lengthier overall survival. T cell clonality was highest in uninvolved adjacent lung, above tumor.

The CDR3 runs to 18 residues. V was pared by 2 bases and J by 0 bases, with 17 bases between. Germline V gives CDR1 MNHGY, CDR2 SAAAGT. On this clone: Its antigen is unidentified.

The repertoire was sequenced with immunoSEQ multiplex PCR; TCRdb's copy has only in-frame clones and lacks some. This sample carries some 1,400 clones, about 20% of them seen once, and the ten largest clones take about 15%. The specimen comprised lung tumor tissue, sampled before any cancer treatment. V and J are TRBV6-8 and TRBJ2-1, with D uncertain. The clonotype was recovered from an older female donor with stage I squamous cell lung carcinoma. In DNA form, the CDR3 reads TGTGCCAGCAGTTACCAACCAGGCGGAAAAAGCTCCTACAATGAGCAGTTCTTC. Residues: CASSYQPGGKSSYNEQFF.